These 5 T cell receptor beta chains share one sample of origin, sequenced in a study of a mutant IDH1 vaccine in newly diagnosed glioma. Time point defined: baseline, week 1 (first vaccination visit). Treatment: pre-vaccination baseline after standard-of-care therapy. Clones were sequenced by immunoSEQ multiplex PCR, and TCRdb holds only the in-frame ones, with some missing. The sample shows tens of thousands of clones, approximately 86% of them seen only once. Source: PBMCs, taken from a glioma patient treated with radiotherapy, temozolomide or both. The receptors stem from a man aged 25-45 years with glioma.

V and J are TRBV9 and TRBJ1-6; D possibly corresponds to TRBD1 (6 bases). Trimming shortened V by 0 bases and J by 7 bases, and 8 bases separated the two germline ends. Per the germline V gene, CDR1 is SGDLS and CDR2 is YYNGEE. This CDR3 has 14 residues. CDR3 amino acids: CASSVDRVNSPLHF. Written as DNA, the CDR3 is TGTGCCAGCAGCGTAGACAGGGTCAATTCACCCCTCCACTTT. Variable domain in full (rest from reference TRBV9 and TRBJ1-6): DSGVTQTPKHLITATGQRVTLRCSPRSGDLSVYWYQQSLDQGLQFLIQYYNGEERAKGNILERFSAQQFPDLHSELNLSSLELGDSALYFCASSVDRVNSPLHFGNGTRLTVT.

The genes are TRBV27 and TRBJ1-2; no clear D gene. Germline V gives CDR1 MNHEY, CDR2 SMNVEV (reference sequence). CDR3 length equals 14 residues. Trimming took off 2 bases at V and 6 bases at J, with 13 bases between the two ends. CDR3 region: CASSLRRADDGYTF. The CDR3 DNA sequence: TGTGCCAGCAGTTTACGTCGGGCGGACGATGGCTACACCTTC.

This chain joins TRBV27 and TRBJ2-5; 9 nucleotides align to TRBD2. V trimming: 9 bases; J trimming: 5 bases; junction bases outside the gene matches: 10. Germline values: CDR1 MNHEY, CDR2 SMNVEV (reference sequence). This CDR3 spans 14 amino acids. The CDR3 DNA is TGTGCCAGACATTGGCGGGGGGGCTCCGAGACCCAGTACTTC. Encoded protein: CARHWRGGSETQYF.

The rearrangement joins TRBV18 to TRBJ2-5; 8 bases match TRBD2. The CDR3 covers 16 residues. CDR1 KGHSH and CDR2 LQKENI come from the germline V gene. The trim removed 3 bases at V and 3 bases at J, leaving 9 bases unmatched. The CDR3 loop reads CASSPMLAGPKETQYF. DNA for the CDR3: TGTGCCAGCTCACCGATGCTAGCGGGCCCAAAAGAGACCCAGTACTTC.

The chain has TRBV2 and TRBJ2-7, with 8 nucleotides matching TRBD1. The CDR3 is 14 residues long. The trim removed 1 base at V and 7 bases at J, leaving 6 bases unmatched. Germline CDR1 reads SNHLY; CDR2 reads FYNNEI. The CDR3 sequence is CASSEGQGANEQYF. In DNA form, the CDR3 reads TGTGCCAGCAGTGAAGGCCAGGGGGCTAATGAGCAGTACTTC.